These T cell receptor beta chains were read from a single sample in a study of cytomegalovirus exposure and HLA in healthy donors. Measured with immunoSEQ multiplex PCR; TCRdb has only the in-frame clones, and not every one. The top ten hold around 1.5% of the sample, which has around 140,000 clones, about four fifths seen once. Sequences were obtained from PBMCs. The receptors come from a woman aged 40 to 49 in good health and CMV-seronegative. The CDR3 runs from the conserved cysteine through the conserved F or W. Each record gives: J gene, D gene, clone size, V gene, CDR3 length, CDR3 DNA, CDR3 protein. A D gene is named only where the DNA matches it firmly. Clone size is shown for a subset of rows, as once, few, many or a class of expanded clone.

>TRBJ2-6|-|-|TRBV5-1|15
TGCGCCAGCAGCTTGCCAGGGCCTGGGGCCAACGTCCTGACTTTC
CASSLPGPGANVLTF
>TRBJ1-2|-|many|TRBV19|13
TGTGCCAGTAGTACCAGACAGAACTATGGCTACACCTTC
CASSTRQNYGYTF
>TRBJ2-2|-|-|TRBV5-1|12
TGCGCCAGCAGGCGAAGCGCCGGGGAGCTGTTTTTT
CASRRSAGELFF
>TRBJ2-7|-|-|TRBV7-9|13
TGTGCCAGCAGCCCCACAGGGGAGGACGAGCAGTACTTC
CASSPTGEDEQYF
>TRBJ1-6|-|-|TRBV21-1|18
TGTGCCAGCAGCGGACTCCGGTCGGGCACAGGGACTAATTCACCCCTCCACTTT
CASSGLRSGTGTNSPLHF
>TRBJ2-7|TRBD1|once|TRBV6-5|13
TGTGCCAGCAGCGGACAGGTTGTGGGCGAGCAGTACTTC
CASSGQVVGEQYF
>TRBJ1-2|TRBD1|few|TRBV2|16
TGTGCCAGCAGTGGAGGGATCGACAGGGCCTATAATGGCTACACCTTC
CASSGGIDRAYNGYTF
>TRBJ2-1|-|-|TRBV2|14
TGTGCCAGCACCATCAGGGATTTCCTCAATGAGCAGTTCTTC
CASTIRDFLNEQFF
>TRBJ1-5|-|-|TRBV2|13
TGTGCCAGCAGTGAGAGTTGGAATCAGCCCCAGCATTTT
CASSESWNQPQHF
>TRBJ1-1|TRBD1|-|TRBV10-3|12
TGTGCCATCAGCTCCGGGACAGAGGAAGCTTTCTTT
CAISSGTEEAFF
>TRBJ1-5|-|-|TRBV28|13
TGTGCCAGCAGTTTATCCCACAATCAGCCCCAGCATTTT
CASSLSHNQPQHF
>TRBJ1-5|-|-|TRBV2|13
TGTGCCAGCAGTGGGGCAGAAAATCAGCCCCAGCATTTT
CASSGAENQPQHF
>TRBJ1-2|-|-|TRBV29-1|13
TGCAGCGTTGATGGCGGGGGTCGTTATGGCTACACCTTC
CSVDGGGRYGYTF
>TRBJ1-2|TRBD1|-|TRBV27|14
TGTGCCAGCAGTCCTCGGACAGGGCTCCGGGGCTACACCTTC
CASSPRTGLRGYTF
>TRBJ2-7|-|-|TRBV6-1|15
TGTGCCAGCAGTAACGAGGAGGGAAGCTCCTACGAGCAGTACTTC
CASSNEEGSSYEQYF
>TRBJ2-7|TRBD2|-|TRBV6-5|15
TGTGCCAGCAGTTGGGAATCGGGGGGTCCCTACGAGCAGTACTTC
CASSWESGGPYEQYF
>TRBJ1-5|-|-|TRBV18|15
TGTGCCAGCTCATCGGGAGTCGGGAGCAATCAGCCCCAGCATTTT
CASSSGVGSNQPQHF
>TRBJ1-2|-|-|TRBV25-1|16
TGTGCCAGCAGTGAAACGGGGAGGGGATACTACTATGGCTACACCTTC
CASSETGRGYYYGYTF
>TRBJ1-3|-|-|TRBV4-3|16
TGCGCCAGCAGCCAAAAAGGGGCCATCTCTGGAAACACCATATATTTT
CASSQKGAISGNTIYF
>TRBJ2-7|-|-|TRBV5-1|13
TGCGCCAGCAGCATAAATCAGGTCTACGAGCAGTACTTC
CASSINQVYEQYF
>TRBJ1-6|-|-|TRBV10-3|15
TGTGCCATCGGGGGCAAGGGTTCCGAGGATTCACCCCTCCACTTT
CAIGGKGSEDSPLHF
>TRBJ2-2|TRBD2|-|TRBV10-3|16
TGTGCCATCAGTGAAGCTAGCGGGGGGTTGTCCGGGGAGCTGTTTTTT
CAISEASGGLSGELFF
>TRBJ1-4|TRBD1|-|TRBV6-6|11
TGTGCCAGCAGCGACAGGGGGTACCTGTTTTTT
CASSDRGYLFF
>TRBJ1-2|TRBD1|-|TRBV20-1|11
TGCAGTGCTTCGACAGGGTATGGCTACACCTTC
CSASTGYGYTF
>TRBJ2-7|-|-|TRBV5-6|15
TGTGCCAGCACCCCCGGAACCCAGGTGATCTACGAGCAGTACTTC
CASTPGTQVIYEQYF
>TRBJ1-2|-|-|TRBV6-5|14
TGTGCCAGCAGTTATTCCCAGGGTTGGTATGGCTACACCTTC
CASSYSQGWYGYTF
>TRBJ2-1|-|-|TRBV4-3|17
TGCGCCAGCAGCCAAGATGGAAGGGTCCTTTCGGGGAATGAGCAGTTCTTC
CASSQDGRVLSGNEQFF
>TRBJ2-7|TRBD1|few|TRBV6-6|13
TGTGCCAGCACCCTCGGGACAGACTACGAGCAGTACTTC
CASTLGTDYEQYF
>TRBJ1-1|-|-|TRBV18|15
TGTGCCAGCTCACCGGATGCGGTTATGAACACTGAAGCTTTCTTT
CASSPDAVMNTEAFF
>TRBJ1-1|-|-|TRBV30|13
TGTGCCTGGACGGGACTGACTAACGCTGAAGCTTTCTTT
CAWTGLTNAEAFF
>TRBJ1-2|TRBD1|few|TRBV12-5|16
TGTGCTAGTGGTTTGGTCGCAGGGGGGAAGGACTATGGCTACACCTTC
CASGLVAGGKDYGYTF
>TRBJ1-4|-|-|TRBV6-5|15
TGTGCCAGCAGGCCTGAGGGAAGTACTAATGAAAAACTGTTTTTT
CASRPEGSTNEKLFF
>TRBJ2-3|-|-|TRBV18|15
TGTGCCAGCTCACCTTATCCGGGGGTCACAGATACGCAGTATTTT
CASSPYPGVTDTQYF
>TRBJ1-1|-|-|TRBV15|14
TGTGCCACCGCTCCGGGGGGGCAAAACACTGAAGCTTTCTTT
CATAPGGQNTEAFF
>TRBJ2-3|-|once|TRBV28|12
TGTGCCAGCAGTTTAAAGAGGGTAACGCAGTATTTT
CASSLKRVTQYF
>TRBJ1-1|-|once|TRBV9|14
TGTGCCAGCAGCGTATTATCCCTGAACACTGAAGCTTTCTTT
CASSVLSLNTEAFF
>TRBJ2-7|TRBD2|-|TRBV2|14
TGTGCCAGCAGAAGGACTAGCGGGGCACGCGAGCAGTACTTC
CASRRTSGAREQYF
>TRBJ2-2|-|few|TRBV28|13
TGTGCCAGCACCCCGACAGTCACCGGGGAGCTGTTTTTT
CASTPTVTGELFF
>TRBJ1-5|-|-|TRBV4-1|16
TGCGCCAGCAGCCAACAGGTAGCAGGGGGCAATCAGCCCCAGCATTTT
CASSQQVAGGNQPQHF
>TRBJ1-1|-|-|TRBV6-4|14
TGTGCCAGCAGTGAGTACAGCACGAACACTGAAGCTTTCTTT
CASSEYSTNTEAFF
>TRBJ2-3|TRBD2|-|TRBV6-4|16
TGTGCCAGCAGTGACTCTGCGGGGGGTAGCACAGATACGCAGTATTTT
CASSDSAGGSTDTQYF
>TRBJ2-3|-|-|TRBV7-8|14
TGTGCCAGCAGCTTAGGGACAGTCACAGATACGCAGTATTTT
CASSLGTVTDTQYF
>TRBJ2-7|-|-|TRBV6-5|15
TGTGCCAGCAGGGACCCGGACAGAGGCGTTTACGAGCAGTACTTC
CASRDPDRGVYEQYF
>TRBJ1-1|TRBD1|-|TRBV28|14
TGTGCCAGCAGTCCATCGACAGGGTGGACTGAAGCTTTCTTT
CASSPSTGWTEAFF
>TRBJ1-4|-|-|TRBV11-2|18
TGTGCCAGCAGCTTAAGGACCGGTTTCGGGGCAACTAATGAAAAACTGTTTTTT
CASSLRTGFGATNEKLFF
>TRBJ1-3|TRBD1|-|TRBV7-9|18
TGTGCCAGCAGCCATTCCCTACGACAGGGACGCTCTGGAAACACCATATATTTT
CASSHSLRQGRSGNTIYF
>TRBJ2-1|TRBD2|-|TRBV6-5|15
TGTGCCAGCAGGTCCCGAGCGGGGGGTTACAATGAGCAGTTCTTC
CASRSRAGGYNEQFF
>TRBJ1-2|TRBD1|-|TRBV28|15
TGTGCCAGCAGTCGGACAGGGGGCTCCGTCTATGGCTACACCTTC
CASSRTGGSVYGYTF
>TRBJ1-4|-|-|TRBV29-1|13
TGCAGCGCCGCGGAACCAAGTAATGAAAAACTGTTTTTT
CSAAEPSNEKLFF
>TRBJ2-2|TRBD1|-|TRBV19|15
TGTGCCAGTATAACCGGGACAGTTGGGACCGGGGAGCTGTTTTTT
CASITGTVGTGELFF
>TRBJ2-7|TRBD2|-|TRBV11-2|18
TGTGCCAGCAGCGGAGTCAAAGGGGCCCCAGCGGGGGCCTACGAGCAGTACTTC
CASSGVKGAPAGAYEQYF
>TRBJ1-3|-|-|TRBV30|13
TGTGCCTGCCGGGAGCACTCTGGAAACACCATATATTTT
CACREHSGNTIYF
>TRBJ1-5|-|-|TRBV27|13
TGTGCCAGCAGTTTATCGGCGGGCCGGCCCCAGCATTTT
CASSLSAGRPQHF
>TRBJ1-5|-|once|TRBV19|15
TGTGCCAGTAGTATAGAGGGGGGGAAGAATCAGCCCCAGCATTTT
CASSIEGGKNQPQHF
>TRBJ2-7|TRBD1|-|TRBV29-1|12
TGCAGCGTGAAACGACAGGGCTACGAGCAGTACTTC
CSVKRQGYEQYF
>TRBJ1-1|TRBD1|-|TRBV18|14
TGTGCCAGCTCTCGACAGGGGAGGGACACTGAAGCTTTCTTT
CASSRQGRDTEAFF
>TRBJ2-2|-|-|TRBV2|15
TGTGCCAGCAGGGAGACCGGGGGTTCCACCGGGGAGCTGTTTTTT
CASRETGGSTGELFF
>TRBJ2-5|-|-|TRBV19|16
TGTGCCAGTAGTATCCGGGGGGGAGGGGGCAAAGAGACCCAGTACTTC
CASSIRGGGGKETQYF
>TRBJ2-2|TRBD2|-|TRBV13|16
TGTGCCAGCTTAGCGGGGGGGCCCCGGGAGAGCGGGGAGCTGTTTTTT
CASLAGGPRESGELFF
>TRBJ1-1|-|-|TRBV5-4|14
TGTGCCACCCACGACAGGAGAGGGGACACTGAAGCTTTCTTT
CATHDRRGDTEAFF